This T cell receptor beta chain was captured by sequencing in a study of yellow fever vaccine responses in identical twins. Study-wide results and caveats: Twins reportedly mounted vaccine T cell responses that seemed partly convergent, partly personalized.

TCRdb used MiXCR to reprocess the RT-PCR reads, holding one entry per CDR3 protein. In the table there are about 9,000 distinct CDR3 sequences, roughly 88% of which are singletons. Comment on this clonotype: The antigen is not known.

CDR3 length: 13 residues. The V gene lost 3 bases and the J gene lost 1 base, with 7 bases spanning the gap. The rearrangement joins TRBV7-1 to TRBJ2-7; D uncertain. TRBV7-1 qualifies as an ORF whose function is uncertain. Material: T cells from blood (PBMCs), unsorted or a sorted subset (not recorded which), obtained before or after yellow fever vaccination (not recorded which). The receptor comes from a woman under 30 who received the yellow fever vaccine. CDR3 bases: TGTGCCAGCAGCTCGGGTGGATCCTACGAGCAGTACTTC. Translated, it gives CASSSGGSYEQYF.